A single sample is the source of the 6 T cell receptor beta chains below, sequenced in a study of blood T cell repertoires in COVID-19. The repertoire was sequenced with immunoSEQ multiplex PCR; TCRdb's copy has only in-frame clones and lacks some. The table has 35,000 to 45,000 clones, 80% to 90% seen once. The sequencing sample was made of peripheral blood. The receptors originated from a middle-aged man with active COVID-19.

The gene calls are TRBV5-1 and TRBJ2-1; perhaps TRBD2 as D (6 bases). The CDR3 is made up of 15 amino acids. Germline CDR1 and CDR2: SGHRS and YFSETQ. Deletions cut 7 bases from V and 0 bases from J, with 14 bases between. The CDR3: CASGEAVYSYNEQFF. CDR3 coding DNA: TGCGCCAGCGGGGAGGCGGTCTACTCCTACAATGAGCAGTTCTTC.

This chain links TRBV9 with TRBJ1-6; 8 positions match TRBD1. The germline gives CDR1 SGDLS, CDR2 YYNGEE. The trim removed 5 bases at V and 0 bases at J, leaving 4 bases unmatched. CDR3 length: 16 amino acids. CDR3 loop: CASSETGDSYNSPLHF. CDR3 sequence (DNA): TGTGCCAGCAGTGAGACAGGGGACTCCTATAATTCACCCCTCCACTTT.

The chain has TRBV27 and TRBJ2-7; TRBD2 matches at 7 bases. The CDR3 consists of 14 residues. Germline-derived CDR1 and CDR2 are MNHEY and SMNVEV (reference sequence). V trimming: 4 bases; J trimming: 1 base; junction bases outside the gene matches: 4. This chain's CDR3 is CASSSGGSSYEQYF. The CDR3, as DNA: TGTGCCAGCAGTTCGGGCGGGAGTTCCTACGAGCAGTACTTC.

The chain links TRBV7-8 to TRBJ1-5; possible D gene TRBD1, 5 bases. Trimming shortened V by 5 bases and J by 0 bases, and 11 bases separated the two germline ends. CDR1 is SGHVS, CDR2 FQNEAQ, per germline. There are 15 residues in the CDR3. The CDR3 is CASSIRDSSNQPQHF. CDR3 DNA: TGTGCCAGCAGCATACGAGACAGTAGCAATCAGCCCCAGCATTTT.

V usage is TRBV5-1 and J usage is TRBJ1-3; the D is unclear. With 4 bases removed from V and 0 bases from J, the gap between germline ends came to 11 bases. Per germline, CDR1 SGHRS and CDR2 YFSETQ. The CDR3 loop spans 15 amino acids. The CDR3 DNA is TGCGCCAGCAGCCCCAGGACTGACTCTGGAAACACCATATATTTT. Its translation: CASSPRTDSGNTIYF.

This sequence joins TRBV11-2 and TRBJ2-5, with 16 bases identical to TRBD2. Germline CDR1 is SGHAT and CDR2 is FQNNGV. J was trimmed by 4 bases and V by 5 bases; bases with no gene match: 13. CDR3 size: 19 residues. The CDR3 sequence is CASSTGGLAGGRIRETQYF. Written as DNA, the CDR3 is TGTGCCAGCAGCACCGGGGGACTAGCGGGAGGGAGAATACGAGAGACCCAGTACTTC.